Presented here are 14 T cell receptor beta chains from one specimen sequenced in a study of blood T cell repertoires in COVID-19. Here immunoSEQ multiplex PCR was the method, and the copy in TCRdb shows in-frame clones only, minus some. The sample carries over 200,000 clones, around nine tenths recorded once. Sequencing was performed on peripheral blood. The receptor source for this set is a man aged 55 to 69 who had recovered from COVID-19.

The V gene is TRBV10-1, the J gene TRBJ2-3; D not certain. The CDR3 sequence is 13 residues long. Germline values: CDR1 WNHNN, CDR2 SYGVQD (reference sequence). V was clipped by 2 bases and J by 1 base, with 4 bases between them. CDR3 amino acids: CASSERGTDTQYF. The CDR3 DNA follows: TGCGCCAGCAGTGAGCGGGGCACAGATACGCAGTATTTT.

The CDR3 region is CATSRDTRATGYTF. The CDR3, as DNA: TGTGCCACCAGCAGAGACACCAGGGCGACGGGTTACACCTTC. The chain combines TRBV15 with TRBJ1-2; D possibly corresponds to TRBD1 (5 bases). The CDR3 runs to 14 residues. The ends were cut back, 0 bases at V and 11 bases at J, with 16 bases in the middle. The germline CDR1 and CDR2 sequences are LNHNV and YYDKDF (reference sequence).

The CDR3 DNA reads TGTGCCAGCAGTCCCTCGAGGGGGGGCGCTTTCTTT. This encodes CASSPSRGGAFF. This chain joins TRBV27 and TRBJ1-1, with TRBD1 as a possible D gene (6 bases). This CDR3 comprises 12 residues. The germline V and J ends were trimmed by 5 bases and 11 bases, with 15 bases remaining between them. Germline V gene sequence: CDR1 MNHEY, CDR2 SMNVEV (reference sequence).

The chain couples TRBV9 to TRBJ1-6; tentative D call: TRBD1 (6 bases). The length of the CDR3 is 16 residues. V dropped 0 bases and J dropped 10 bases, with 17 bases sitting between them. The germline V gene has CDR1 SGDLS and CDR2 YYNGEE. CDR3 bases: TGTGCCAGCAGCGTAGGGGCAGGGGCAATTGGCTCACCCCTCCACTTT. Amino acid sequence: CASSVGAGAIGSPLHF.

The V gene is TRBV30, the J gene TRBJ1-2, with TRBD1 identical over 9 bases. This CDR3 comprises 12 residues. Germline CDR1 is GTSNPN and CDR2 is SVGIG (reference sequence). V gave up 7 bases and J gave up 9 bases; unmatched junction bases: 9. The CDR3 sequence is CASPGQGVSYTF. Written as DNA, the CDR3 is TGTGCCTCGCCGGGACAGGGAGTCAGCTACACCTTC.

The J gene is TRBJ2-5, the V gene TRBV28; 7 bases map to TRBD2. The CDR3 loop spans 14 amino acids. CDR1 is MDHEN, CDR2 SYDVKM, per germline. After removal of 3 bases from V and 5 bases from J, the junction contained 6 bases not matched to a gene. This CDR3 reads CASSLSQGGETQYF. Here the CDR3 DNA reads TGTGCCAGCAGTTTGTCTCAGGGAGGGGAGACCCAGTACTTC.

The chain uses TRBV6-5 and TRBJ1-6; 7 bases are a match to TRBD1. Trimming removed 11 bases from V and 0 bases from J; junction bases left unmatched: 7. The CDR3 has 15 residues. Germline V CDR1 and CDR2: MNHEY, SVGAGI. CDR3 sequence reads: CAARGQSSYNSPLHF. The CDR3 region has the DNA TGTGCCGCCCGGGGACAGAGCTCCTATAATTCACCCCTCCACTTT.

In DNA form, the CDR3 reads TGTGCCAGCAGCTTAGGAGACAGGGGGGGACCAGATACGCAGTATTTT. This encodes CASSLGDRGGPDTQYF. This chain joins TRBV7-8 and TRBJ2-3; TRBD1 matches 9 bases. J gave up 4 bases and V 1 base, and 6 bases lay outside the gene matches. The CDR3 covers 16 residues. CDR1 and CDR2 (germline): SGHVS, FQNEAQ.

The CDR3 DNA follows: TGTGCCAGCAGCGTGACAGGGATTAATGAAAAACTGTTTTTT. Translation gives CASSVTGINEKLFF. The gene calls are TRBV9 and TRBJ1-4; 7 positions match TRBD1. CDR3 size: 14 residues. Germline loops: CDR1 SGDLS, CDR2 YYNGEE. The V and J ends lost 2 bases and 4 bases, in that order; junction bases with no gene match: 2.

Here the CDR3 reads CASSIVGQGHTGELFF. Written as DNA, the CDR3 is TGTGCCAGTAGTATCGTGGGGCAGGGGCACACCGGGGAGCTGTTTTTT. The J gene is TRBJ2-2, the V gene TRBV19; D might be TRBD1 (6 bases). V was clipped by 3 bases and J by 3 bases, with 14 bases between them. Looked up from germline, CDR1 is LNHDA and CDR2 is SQIVND (reference sequence). There are 16 residues in the CDR3.

The chain uses TRBV15 and TRBJ1-3, with D possibly being TRBD1 (6 bases). Between the trimmed V and J ends, which lost 2 bases and 4 bases, there was a span of 15 bases. This CDR3 comprises 16 residues. In germline, CDR1 is LNHNV, CDR2 YYDKDF (reference sequence). The CDR3 DNA is TGTGCCACCAGCAGACACACCCCGGGACACGGAAACACCATATATTTT. Its protein is CATSRHTPGHGNTIYF.

This chain links TRBV6-6 with TRBJ1-2, with 8 bases that match TRBD1. Germline CDR1 MNHNY, CDR2 SVGAGI (reference sequence). This CDR3 is built from 14 residues. The ends lost 6 bases at V and 3 bases at J; junction bases unmatched: 6. CDR3 in DNA: TGTGCCAGCAGCTCCCCGGACAGGGACTATGGCTACACCTTC. Protein sequence: CASSSPDRDYGYTF.

The V call is TRBV2, the J call TRBJ2-4, with 8 bases matching TRBD2. CDR3 length: 13 amino acids. V trimming: 7 bases; J trimming: 8 bases; junction bases outside the gene matches: 7. CDR1 SNHLY and CDR2 FYNNEI come from the germline V gene. The CDR3 sequence is CASTSGGGYIQYF. DNA for the CDR3: TGTGCCAGCACCAGCGGGGGAGGGTACATTCAGTACTTC.

This clone was seen only a few times. J is TRBJ2-2 and V is TRBV5-1, with TRBD2 matching 7 bases. The length of the CDR3 is 15 residues. V gave up 2 bases and J gave up 3 bases; unmatched junction bases: 4. CDR1 is SGHRS and CDR2 is YFSETQ in the germline V gene. The CDR3: CASSFSLADTGELFF. The CDR3 nucleotides read TGCGCCAGCAGCTTCTCTCTAGCGGACACCGGGGAGCTGTTTTTT.